Below, one T cell receptor (beta chain) is given with its context. Its antigen has not been determined. Base-call qualities are not available, and no considerably larger clone is one nucleotide away. This entry is derived from a study of blood T cell repertoires in COVID-19 (dated by TCRdb to 2018 to 2020). Study-level background: The collaborator samples originated in the United States, Italy and Spain and spanned the acute and convalescent phases of COVID-19. The material from the prospective study consisted of cDNA or gDNA derived from T cells, B-cell-depleted T cells, or PBMCs. Deeply sampled blood TCRbeta repertoires from subjects exposed to, actively infected with, or recovered from COVID-19 were included in the dataset. A freely available public database, intended as a resource for researchers studying the immune response to SARS-CoV-2, is where the repertoires were released. The samples were drawn from two sources: the first 160 participants of the ongoing ImmuneRACE study, and over 1,000 subjects contributed by 6 global collaborators. Sample metadata almost always included a de-identified subject ID, COVID-19 status, age in years and sex. HLA class I and class II types, where available, came from metadata supplied by the sample provider rather than from assay-based typing. Overall results and qualifications from the work: Clinical and demographic metadata were provided uncurated, with the amount varying by source and participant.

TCRbeta CDR3 regions were amplified from genomic DNA by means of the immunoSEQ Assay, a bias-controlled multiplex PCR. The original pipeline was this. Within the assay, amplification of reference gene primers was used to estimate how many nucleated cells each sample contained. Sequence reads were collapsed and filtered to measure the absolute abundance of every unique TCRbeta CDR3 rearrangement. For each sample, productive Simpson clonality was calculated as the square root of Simpson's diversity index across productive rearrangements. TCRdb took this table from immuneACCESS and kept in-frame rearrangements with V and J called. Such tables lack part of the clones; where checked against another copy, unresolved V genes explain under half of the gap, and the rest is unexplained. V and J calls and clone size are those listed in that table; D and trimming were worked out from the DNA. Within this sample are 95,000 to 150,000 clones, with approximately 86% of them counted one time only. The top ten hold approximately 0.81% of the sample.

The collaborating institutions used their own protocols to collect whole blood in K2EDTA tubes. For TCRbeta analysis, collaborators shipped samples in one of three forms: frozen whole blood, isolated PBMCs, or DNA extracted from either of those sample types. Including the terminal cysteine and phenylalanine, the CDR3 comprises 15 residues. Just CDR3 DNA is preserved here, 45 bases in frame from base 1. Based on the germline V gene, the CDR1 and CDR2 sequences are SGDLS and YYNGEE. Ends trimmed: V by 0 bases, J by 4 bases; bases unmatched to a gene: 5. The sequence derives from a woman aged 45 to 65 with active or convalescent COVID-19. Sequenced material: peripheral blood. The V gene is TRBV9 and the J gene is TRBJ2-5, and TRBD2 aligns with 8 junction nucleotides. The DNA reads TGTGCCAGCAGCGTAGTCGGGGGGGCATTAGAGACCCAGTACTTC. This is translated as CASSVVGGALETQYF.